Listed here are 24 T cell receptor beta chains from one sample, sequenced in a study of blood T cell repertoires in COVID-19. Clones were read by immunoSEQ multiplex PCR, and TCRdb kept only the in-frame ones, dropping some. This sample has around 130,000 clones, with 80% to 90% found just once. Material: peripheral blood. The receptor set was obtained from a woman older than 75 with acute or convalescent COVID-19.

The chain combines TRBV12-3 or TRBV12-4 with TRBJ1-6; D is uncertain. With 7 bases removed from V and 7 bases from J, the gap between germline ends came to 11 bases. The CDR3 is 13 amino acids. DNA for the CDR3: TGTGCCAGCAATCTCGGAGAGAATTCACCCCTCCACTTT. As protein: CASNLGENSPLHF.

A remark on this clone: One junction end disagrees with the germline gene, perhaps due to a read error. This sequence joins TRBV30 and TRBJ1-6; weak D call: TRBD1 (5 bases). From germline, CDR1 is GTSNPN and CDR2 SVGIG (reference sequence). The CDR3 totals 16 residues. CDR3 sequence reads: CAGRDSRSSYNSPLHF. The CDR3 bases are TGTGCCGGGAGGGACTCACGGAGCTCCTATAATTCACCCCTCCACTTT.

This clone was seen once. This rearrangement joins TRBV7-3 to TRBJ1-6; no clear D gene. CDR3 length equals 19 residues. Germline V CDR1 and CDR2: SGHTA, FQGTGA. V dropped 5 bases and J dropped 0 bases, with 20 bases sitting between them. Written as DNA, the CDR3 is TGTGCCAGCAGCCACGAATCCGGAGGGCCTAACTCCTATAATTCACCCCTCCACTTT. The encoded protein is CASSHESGGPNSYNSPLHF. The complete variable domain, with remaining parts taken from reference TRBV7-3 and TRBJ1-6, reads GAGVSQTPSNKVTEKGKYVELRCDPISGHTALYWYRQSLGQGPEFLIYFQGTGAADDSGLPNDRFFAVRPEGSVSTLKIQRTERGDSAVYLCASSHESGGPNSYNSPLHFGNGTRLTVT.

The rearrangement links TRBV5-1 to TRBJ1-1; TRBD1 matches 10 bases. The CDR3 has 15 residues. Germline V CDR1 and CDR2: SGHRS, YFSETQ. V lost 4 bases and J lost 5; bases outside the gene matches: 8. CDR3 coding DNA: TGCGCCAGCAGCCCTTGGACAGGGGGTTGGACTGAAGCTTTCTTT. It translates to CASSPWTGGWTEAFF.

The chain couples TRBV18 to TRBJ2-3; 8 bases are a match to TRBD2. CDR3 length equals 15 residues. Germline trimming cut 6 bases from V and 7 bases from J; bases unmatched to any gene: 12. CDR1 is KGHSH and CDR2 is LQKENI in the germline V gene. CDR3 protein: CASSPKDGGDYTQYF. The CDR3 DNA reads TGTGCCAGCTCCCCCAAAGACGGGGGGGATTATACGCAGTATTTT.

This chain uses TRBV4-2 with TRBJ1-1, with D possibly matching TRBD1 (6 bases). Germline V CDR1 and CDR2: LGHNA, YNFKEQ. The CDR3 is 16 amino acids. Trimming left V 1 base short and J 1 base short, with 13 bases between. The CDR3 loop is CASSQATGQPNTEAFF. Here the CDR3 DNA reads TGTGCCAGCAGCCAAGCAACGGGACAACCGAACACTGAAGCTTTCTTT.

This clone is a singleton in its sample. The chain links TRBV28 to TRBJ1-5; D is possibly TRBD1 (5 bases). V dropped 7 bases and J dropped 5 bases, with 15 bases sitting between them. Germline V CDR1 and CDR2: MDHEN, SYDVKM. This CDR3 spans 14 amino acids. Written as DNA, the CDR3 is TGTGCCAGCACCAAGGGTGGGACTGATCAGCCCCAGCATTTT. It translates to CASTKGGTDQPQHF.

For the CDR3, the DNA is TGCGCCAGCAGCCAAACTAGCGGGGGGGCCCGGGATACGCAGTATTTT. Translation gives CASSQTSGGARDTQYF. V and J are TRBV4-1 and TRBJ2-3; 13 bases map to TRBD2. The CDR3 consists of 16 residues. Trimming removed 2 bases from V and 6 bases from J; junction bases left unmatched: 5. CDR1 MGHRA and CDR2 YSYEKL come from the germline V gene.

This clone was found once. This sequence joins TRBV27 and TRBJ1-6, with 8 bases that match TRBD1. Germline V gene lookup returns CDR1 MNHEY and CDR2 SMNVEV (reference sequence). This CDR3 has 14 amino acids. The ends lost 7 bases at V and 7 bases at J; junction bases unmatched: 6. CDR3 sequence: CASKGQGSNSPLHF. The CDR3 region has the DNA TGTGCCAGCAAAGGACAGGGATCGAATTCACCCCTCCACTTT.

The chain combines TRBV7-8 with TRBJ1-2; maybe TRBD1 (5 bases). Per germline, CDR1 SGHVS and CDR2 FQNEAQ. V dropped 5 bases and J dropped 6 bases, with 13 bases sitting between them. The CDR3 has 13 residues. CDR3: CASSTQGAHGYTF. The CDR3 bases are TGTGCCAGCAGCACCCAGGGCGCTCATGGCTACACCTTC.

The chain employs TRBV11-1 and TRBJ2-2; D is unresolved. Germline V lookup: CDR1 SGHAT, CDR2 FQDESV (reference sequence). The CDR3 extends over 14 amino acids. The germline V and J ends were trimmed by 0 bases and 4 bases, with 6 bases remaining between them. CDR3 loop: CASSLAGFTGELFF. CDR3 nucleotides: TGTGCCAGCAGCTTAGCCGGGTTCACCGGGGAGCTGTTTTTT. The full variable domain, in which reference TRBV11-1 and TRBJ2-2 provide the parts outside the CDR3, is EAEVAQSPRYKITEKSQAVAFWCDPISGHATLYWYRQILGQGPELLVQFQDESVVDDSQLPKDRFSAERLKGVDSTLKIQPAELGDSAMYLCASSLAGFTGELFFGEGSRLTVL.

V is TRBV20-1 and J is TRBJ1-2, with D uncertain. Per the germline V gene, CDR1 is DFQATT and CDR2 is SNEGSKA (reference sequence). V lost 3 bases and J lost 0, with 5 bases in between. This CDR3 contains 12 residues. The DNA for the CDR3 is TGCAGTGCTAGTCGTTCTAACTATGGCTACACCTTC. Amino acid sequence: CSASRSNYGYTF.

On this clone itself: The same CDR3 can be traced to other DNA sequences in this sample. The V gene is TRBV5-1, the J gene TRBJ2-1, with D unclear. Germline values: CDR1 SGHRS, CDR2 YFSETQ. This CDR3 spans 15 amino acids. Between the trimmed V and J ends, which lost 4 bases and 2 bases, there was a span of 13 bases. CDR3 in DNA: TGCGCCAGCAGCCTCGGCGGCGGCCCCTACAATGAGCAGTTCTTC. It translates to CASSLGGGPYNEQFF.

The CDR3 DNA is TGTGCCAGCAGCCTCCGGGACAGCCTATACAATGAGCAGTTCTTC. Translating gives CASSLRDSLYNEQFF. J is TRBJ2-1 and V is TRBV7-8; TRBD1 agrees at 7 bases. The CDR3 has 15 amino acids. With V trimmed by 5 bases and J by 4 bases, 8 bases remained unmatched. Germline V gene lookup returns CDR1 SGHVS and CDR2 FQNEAQ. The full variable domain, with the rest looked up from reference TRBV7-8 and TRBJ2-1, is GAGVSQSPRYKVAKRGQDVALRCDPISGHVSLFWYQQALGQGPEFLTYFQNEAQLDKSGLPSDRFFAERPEGSVSTLKIQRTQQEDSAVYLCASSLRDSLYNEQFFGPGTRLTVL.

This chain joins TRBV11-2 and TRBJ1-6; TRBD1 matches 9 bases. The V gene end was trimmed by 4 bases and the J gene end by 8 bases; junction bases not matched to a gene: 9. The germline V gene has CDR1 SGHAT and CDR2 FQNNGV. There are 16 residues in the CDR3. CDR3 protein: CASSSRRQGGDSPLHF. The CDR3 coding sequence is TGTGCCAGCAGCTCTCGTCGACAGGGGGGGGATTCACCCCTCCACTTT.

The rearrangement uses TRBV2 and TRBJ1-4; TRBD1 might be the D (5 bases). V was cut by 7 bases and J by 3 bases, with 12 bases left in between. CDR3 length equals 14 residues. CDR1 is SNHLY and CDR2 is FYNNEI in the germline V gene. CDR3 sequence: CASKLGTSNEKLFF. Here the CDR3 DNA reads TGTGCCAGCAAATTGGGGACTTCTAATGAAAAACTGTTTTTT.

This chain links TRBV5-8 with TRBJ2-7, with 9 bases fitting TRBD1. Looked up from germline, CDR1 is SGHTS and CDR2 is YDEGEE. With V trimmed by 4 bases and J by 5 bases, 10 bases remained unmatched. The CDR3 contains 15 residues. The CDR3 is CASSRTRDRDHEQYF. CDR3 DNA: TGTGCCAGCAGCCGGACCCGGGACAGGGACCACGAGCAGTACTTC.

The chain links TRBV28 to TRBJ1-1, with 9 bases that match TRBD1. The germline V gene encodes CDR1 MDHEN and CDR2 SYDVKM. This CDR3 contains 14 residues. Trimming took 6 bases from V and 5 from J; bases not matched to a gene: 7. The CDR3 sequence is CASRSTGGRTEAFF. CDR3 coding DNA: TGTGCCAGCAGGTCTACAGGGGGCAGGACTGAAGCTTTCTTT.

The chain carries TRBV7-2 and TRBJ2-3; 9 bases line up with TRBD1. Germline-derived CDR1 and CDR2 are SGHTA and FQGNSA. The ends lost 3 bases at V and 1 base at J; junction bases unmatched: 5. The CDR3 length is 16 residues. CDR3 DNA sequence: TGTGCCAGCAGCTTCCAACAGGGGGCCCGCACAGATACGCAGTATTTT. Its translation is CASSFQQGARTDTQYF. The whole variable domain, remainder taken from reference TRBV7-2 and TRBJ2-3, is GAGVSQSPSNKVTEKGKDVELRCDPISGHTALYWYRQSLGQGLEFLIYFQGNSAPDKSGLPSDRFSAERTGGSVSTLTIQRTQQEDSAVYLCASSFQQGARTDTQYFGPGTRLTVL.

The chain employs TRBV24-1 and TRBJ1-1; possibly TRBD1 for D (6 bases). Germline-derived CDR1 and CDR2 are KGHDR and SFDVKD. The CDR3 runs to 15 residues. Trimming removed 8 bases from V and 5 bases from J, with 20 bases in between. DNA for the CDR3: TGTGCCACCAACGACCTTACAGGGCATGGAACTGAAGCTTTCTTT. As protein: CATNDLTGHGTEAFF.

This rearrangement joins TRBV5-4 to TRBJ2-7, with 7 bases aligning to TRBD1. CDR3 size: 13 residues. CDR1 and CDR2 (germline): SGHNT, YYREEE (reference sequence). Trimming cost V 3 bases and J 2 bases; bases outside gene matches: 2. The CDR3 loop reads CASSSGTAYEQYF. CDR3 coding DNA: TGTGCCAGCAGCTCCGGGACAGCCTACGAGCAGTACTTC.

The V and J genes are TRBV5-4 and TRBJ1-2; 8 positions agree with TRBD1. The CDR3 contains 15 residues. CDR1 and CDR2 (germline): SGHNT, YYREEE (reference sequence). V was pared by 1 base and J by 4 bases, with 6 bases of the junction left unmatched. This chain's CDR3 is CASSLTRQGFYGYTF. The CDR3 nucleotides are TGTGCCAGCAGCTTGACCCGACAGGGGTTCTATGGCTACACCTTC.

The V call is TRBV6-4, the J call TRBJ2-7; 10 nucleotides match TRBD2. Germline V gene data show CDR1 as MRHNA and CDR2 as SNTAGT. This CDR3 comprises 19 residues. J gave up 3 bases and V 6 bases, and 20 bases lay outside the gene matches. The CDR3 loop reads CASSSGLAGGPSGGYEQYF. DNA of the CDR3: TGTGCCAGCAGCTCCGGGTTAGCGGGGGGACCCTCAGGAGGCTACGAGCAGTACTTC.

The CDR3 DNA sequence: TGTGCCAGCAGTTTTGGACAGGGTGAAGCTTTCTTT. Protein product: CASSFGQGEAFF. The rearrangement joins TRBV12-3 or TRBV12-4 to TRBJ1-1; 8 positions agree with TRBD1. The CDR3 is 12 residues long. Trimming at V came to 3 bases and at J to 7 bases, leaving 1 base not matched to a gene.